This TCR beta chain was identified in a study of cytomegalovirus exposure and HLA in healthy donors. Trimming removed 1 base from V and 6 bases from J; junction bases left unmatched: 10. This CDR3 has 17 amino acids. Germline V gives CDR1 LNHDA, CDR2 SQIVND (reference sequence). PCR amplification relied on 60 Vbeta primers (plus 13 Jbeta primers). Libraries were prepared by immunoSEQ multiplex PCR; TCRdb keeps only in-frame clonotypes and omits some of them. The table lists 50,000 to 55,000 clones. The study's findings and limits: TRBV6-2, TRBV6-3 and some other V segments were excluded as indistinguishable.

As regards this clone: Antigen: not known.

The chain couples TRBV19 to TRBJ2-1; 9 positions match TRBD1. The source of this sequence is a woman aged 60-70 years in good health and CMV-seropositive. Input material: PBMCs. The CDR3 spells CASSIVHSGQGSNEQFF. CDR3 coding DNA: TGTGCCAGTAGTATAGTCCACTCGGGACAGGGAAGCAATGAGCAGTTCTTC.